These 3 T cell receptor beta chains share one sample of origin, sequenced in a study of PD-L1 blockade in urothelial cancer. Libraries were prepared by immunoSEQ multiplex PCR; TCRdb keeps only in-frame clonotypes and omits some of them. The sample has about 100,000 clones; 91% are singletons. Here the sequenced sample was PBMCs, taken around atezolizumab (anti-PD-L1) treatment. The receptors originated from an elderly woman with urothelial cancer.

The V call is TRBV10-1, the J call TRBJ1-1; D gene unclear. V shed 4 bases and J shed 3 bases, with 9 bases lying between them. CDR1 and CDR2 (germline): WNHNN, SYGVQD (reference sequence). The CDR3 consists of 13 residues. The DNA for the CDR3 is TGCGCCAGCAGTGTTAACCGGGACACTGAAGCTTTCTTT. Its protein product is CASSVNRDTEAFF.

The genes are TRBV7-2 and TRBJ2-7; D is perhaps TRBD2 (5 bases). Germline V gene data show CDR1 as SGHTA and CDR2 as FQGNSA. Trimming took off 5 bases at V and 3 bases at J, with 14 bases between the two ends. The CDR3 totals 14 residues. In DNA form, the CDR3 reads TGTGCCAGCAGCCCTACGGGCGGGCTCTACGAGCAGTACTTC. Residues: CASSPTGGLYEQYF.

The chain combines TRBV27 with TRBJ2-2; a possible D gene is TRBD1 (5 bases). CDR3 size: 15 residues. V lost 2 bases to trimming and J lost 7 bases, with 14 bases between them. CDR1 is MNHEY and CDR2 is SMNVEV in the germline V gene (reference sequence). For the CDR3, the DNA is TGTGCCAGCAGTTTAGGGCAGGGTAGGGTCGGGGAGCTGTTTTTT. Protein sequence: CASSLGQGRVGELFF.